The clone carrying this TCR beta chain was found once. This sample is part of a study of blood T cell repertoires in COVID-19. Study in general: Acute and convalescent COVID-19 specimens originated in the United States, Italy and Spain. PBMCs, B-cell-depleted T cells, or T cells were the source of the cDNA or gDNA that made up the material.

The CDR3 runs to 14 residues. The germline V gene has CDR1 SGHRS and CDR2 YFSETQ. The germline V and J ends were trimmed by 4 bases and 0 bases, with 10 bases remaining between them. In the study's own analysis: Reference gene primer amplification yielded estimated nucleated cell counts. Profiling relied on immunoSEQ multiplex PCR, and the TCRdb table lists in-frame clones only, not all of them. For V, J and clone size, that table is used; D and trimming come from the DNA. The sample lists about 230,000 clones; about 88% were seen once. Sequenced: peripheral blood. This sequence joins TRBV5-1 and TRBJ1-2, with D unclear. The receptor's source is a man aged 40-49 years with acute or convalescent COVID-19. CDR3 protein: CASSEWGANYGYTF. The CDR3 DNA follows: TGCGCCAGCAGCGAGTGGGGAGCTAACTATGGCTACACCTTC.